This is a list of T cell receptor beta chains from one sample in a study of CD8+CD57+ T cells in acquired aplastic anemia. TCRdb redid the calling of the reads with MiXCR, one entry per CDR3 protein. The sample contains 150,000 to 200,000 distinct CDR3 sequences, 40% to 55% of which appear only once. What was sequenced was sorted CD4+, CD8+, or CD8+CD57+ T cells (not recorded which) from PBMCs. The receptors come from a human donor with aplastic anemia. CDR3s include the opening cysteine and the closing phenylalanine or tryptophan. The order of the fields is V gene, J gene, CDR3 protein.

v_call: TRBV4-2
j_call: TRBJ2-7
cdr3_aa: CASSLVETVGEQYF

v_call: TRBV25-1
j_call: TRBJ2-5
cdr3_aa: CASSVGGGGAGETQYF

v_call: TRBV7-2
j_call: TRBJ1-3
cdr3_aa: CASSRTGNTIYF

v_call: TRBV20-1
j_call: TRBJ2-7
cdr3_aa: CSAEHRDSYEQYF

v_call: TRBV7-2
j_call: TRBJ2-7
cdr3_aa: CASSLVGTAYEQYF

v_call: TRBV29-1
j_call: TRBJ1-1
cdr3_aa: CSVVGQREGSEAFF

v_call: TRBV19
j_call: TRBJ1-6
cdr3_aa: CAKLTGEGSPLHF

v_call: TRBV5-1
j_call: TRBJ1-2
cdr3_aa: CASRPPGGGKGYTF

v_call: TRBV4-3
j_call: TRBJ2-1
cdr3_aa: CASSQGGTGAYNEQFF

v_call: TRBV20-1
j_call: TRBJ1-2
cdr3_aa: CSATTGGRGGGYTF

v_call: TRBV4-3
j_call: TRBJ1-1
cdr3_aa: CASSQVARDFEAFF

v_call: TRBV20-1
j_call: TRBJ2-7
cdr3_aa: CSARAAGEQYF

v_call: TRBV7-2
j_call: TRBJ1-2
cdr3_aa: CASSLASDRLWVGYTF

v_call: TRBV2
j_call: TRBJ1-1
cdr3_aa: CASRGALNTEAFF

v_call: TRBV19
j_call: TRBJ1-2
cdr3_aa: CASSEGRYGYTF

v_call: TRBV5-8
j_call: TRBJ2-3
cdr3_aa: CASSPGTGGDTQYF

v_call: TRBV7-2
j_call: TRBJ2-3
cdr3_aa: CASTDGGAADTQYF

v_call: TRBV11-1
j_call: TRBJ2-7
cdr3_aa: CASSLGPGQPLSYEQYF

v_call: TRBV5-6
j_call: TRBJ1-4
cdr3_aa: CASSLISTRNEKLFF

v_call: TRBV19
j_call: TRBJ2-1
cdr3_aa: CASSFSRNNEQFF

v_call: TRBV5-5
j_call: TRBJ2-2
cdr3_aa: CASSQESRGTGELFF

v_call: TRBV6-2/TRBV6-3
j_call: TRBJ1-1
cdr3_aa: CASSYSGNTEDFF

v_call: TRBV7-2
j_call: TRBJ1-2
cdr3_aa: CASSFPGGYGYTF

v_call: TRBV15
j_call: TRBJ2-3
cdr3_aa: CATSRDPGSLTDTQYF